This T cell receptor (beta chain) was sequenced for a study of cytomegalovirus exposure and HLA in healthy donors. Study-wide results and limits: Many donors shared some public TCRs, even though most TCR sequences were rare. Researchers reported that a few CMV-associated chains were confirmed in vitro as CMV antigen-specific.

Of note for this clone: What it binds is not known.

The assay was immunoSEQ multiplex PCR, and TCRdb's table has in-frame clones only and misses some. The table includes a few hundred thousand clones, around 91% detected once. J was trimmed by 3 bases and V by 6 bases; bases with no gene match: 9. From germline, CDR1 is MNHEY and CDR2 SMNVEV (reference sequence). The CDR3 runs to 15 residues. The chain links TRBV27 to TRBJ2-7; TRBD1 aligns across 9 bases. Sequencing was performed on PBMCs. The source is a woman aged 25 to 39 in good health and CMV-seronegative. Here the CDR3 DNA reads TGTGCCAGCAGACCCAGCGGGACAGGGTTCTACGAGCAGTACTTC. It codes for CASRPSGTGFYEQYF.